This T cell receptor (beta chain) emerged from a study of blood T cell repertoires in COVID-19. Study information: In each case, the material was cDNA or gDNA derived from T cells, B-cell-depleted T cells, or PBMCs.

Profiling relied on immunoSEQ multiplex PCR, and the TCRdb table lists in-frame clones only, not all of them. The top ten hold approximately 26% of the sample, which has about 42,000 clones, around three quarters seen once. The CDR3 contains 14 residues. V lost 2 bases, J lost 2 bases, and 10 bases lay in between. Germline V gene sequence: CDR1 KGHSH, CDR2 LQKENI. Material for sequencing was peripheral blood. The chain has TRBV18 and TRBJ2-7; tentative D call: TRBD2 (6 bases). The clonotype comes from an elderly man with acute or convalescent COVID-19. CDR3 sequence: CASSPAGGTYEQYF. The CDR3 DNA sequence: TGTGCCAGCTCACCAGCGGGCGGGACCTACGAGCAGTACTTC.